This entry describes one T cell receptor beta chain. The sequence runs out 3 residues before the end of the CDR3; the remainder is reconstructed from the germline J gene. The CDR3 has 16 residues. Per the germline V gene, CDR1 is LNHDA and CDR2 is SQIVND (reference sequence). V lost 0 bases to trimming and J lost 6 bases; unmatched junction nucleotides: 5. This sample stems from a study of Tregs in tolerant kidney transplant recipients. Unstimulated Tregs (CD4+CD25+CD127-) and CD4+CD25- non-Tregs were sorted from PBMCs. Profiled with immunoSEQ multiplex PCR; TCRdb holds only in-frame clones, not every one. Here the sample table reports fewer than 40,000 clones.

The source was CD8+ T cells from blood, collected before the transplant. The rearrangement uses TRBV19 and TRBJ2-1; 10 bases align to TRBD2. This TCR was recovered from a human donor who received a combined kidney and bone marrow transplant. The part of the CDR3 DNA that was read is TGTGCCAGTAGTATAGATGGGAGCGGGGGGGCCAATGAG. It codes for CASSIDGSGGANE. The CDR3 in its entirety is CASSIDGSGGANEQFF.